Given below is one T cell receptor beta chain in context. There are a few counts of this clonotype. What this receptor recognizes is not known. No much larger clonotype is one base removed from it; base qualities were not supplied. The data derive from a study of T-cell memory formation after mild COVID-19 (TCRdb year 2021). For context, the study as a whole: TCR sequence clusters from the two donors were found to be largely donor specific. T-cell clones expanding and contracting after mild COVID-19 in a couple of donors were tracked by longitudinal TCRalpha and TCRbeta repertoire sequencing. The cohort comprised two young, previously healthy adult volunteers, one female and one male.

Clipping removes 1 base from V and 5 bases from J, with 12 as the unmatched junction base count. The CDR3 starts with the cysteine, ends with the phenylalanine, and has 17 residues. Just the 51-base CDR3 DNA is kept, in frame starting at base 1. On the study overall, not on this receptor specifically: Contracting CD4+ clones were located mainly in the CM and EM memory subsets, whereas CD8+ clones were found to be enriched in EMRA. The detection of some responding clones in pre-infection memory suggests that pre-existing cross-reactive memory T cells joined the SARS-CoV-2 response. SARS-CoV-2 specificity of the second-wave clones peaking on day 37 was not confirmed. The study included only a couple of mild cases, and larger cohorts that include severe cases with pre-infection samples were judged to be necessary. Clones contracting from day 15 to 85 had balanced CD4/CD8 phenotypes, while a second wave expanding from day 15 to 37 was biased towards CD4+.

PBMCs were isolated by Ficoll-Paque density gradient centrifugation. Sequencing was carried out with an Illumina NovaSeq 6000. TCRalpha and TCRbeta cDNA libraries were constructed by 5'RACE with constant-segment primers, with sample barcodes and unique molecular identifiers being introduced. Trizol reagent was used to extract RNA from every sample. The libraries were amplified in two PCR steps, and the second step added a second sample barcode and Illumina TruSeq adapters. Sequencing of libraries was performed on an Illumina NovaSeq with 2 x 150 bp paired-end reads. The study's own analysis went as follows. Demultiplexing of reads and collapsing into UMI-guided consensus sequences were performed with migec v1.2.7. Using mixcr v2.1.11, the UMI consensuses were aligned to TRA and TRB V and J templates and assembled into clonotypes. A clonotype was counted as expanded or contracted only if both edgeR and NoisET called the change significant, with noise models trained on biological replicates. For edgeR calls, the thresholds were a false discovery rate-adjusted p below 0.01 and a log2 fold-change of 1. PCA with hierarchical clustering of max-normalized trajectories of the 1000 most abundant clonotypes was used as exploratory dynamics analysis. Separately sequenced CD4+ and CD8+ repertoires were used to assign a CD4 or CD8 phenotype to each responding clone. Through fastp at Q25 and MiXCR, TCRdb rebuilt clones from the public reads, retaining in-frame beta chains. When rows share a CDR3 protein, they turn into one entry using the most common DNA and genes. The V and J calls shown here were made by TCRdb, not taken from the authors' results. For this sample there are about 90,000 distinct CDR3 sequences; roughly 16% appear just once. The ten largest account for roughly two fifths of the sample.

Specimen: PBMCs or a T cell subset sorted from them (not recorded which). This TCR came from a man aged 18 to 30 who had mild COVID-19 (a few samples of this study predate the infection). The sample titles of this study are shuffled in the database, so cell type and time point are left out; the donor was told from shared clones. The sequence joins TRBV12-3 or TRBV12-4 to TRBJ2-5, with 8 middle bases fitting TRBD2. In nucleotide form, the sequence is TGTGCCAGCAGTTTAGAGAGGACTAGCCCGATGAGGGAGACCCAGTACTTC. Its protein reads: CASSLERTSPMRETQYF.